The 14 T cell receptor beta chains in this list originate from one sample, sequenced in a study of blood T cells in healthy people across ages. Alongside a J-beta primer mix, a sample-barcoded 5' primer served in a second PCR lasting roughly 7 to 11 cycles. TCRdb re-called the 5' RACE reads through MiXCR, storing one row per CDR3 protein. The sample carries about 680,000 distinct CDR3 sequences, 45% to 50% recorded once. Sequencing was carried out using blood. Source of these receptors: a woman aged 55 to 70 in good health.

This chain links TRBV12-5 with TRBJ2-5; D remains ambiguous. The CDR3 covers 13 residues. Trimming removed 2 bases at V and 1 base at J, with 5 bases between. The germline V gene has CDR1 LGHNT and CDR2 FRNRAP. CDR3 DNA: TGTGCTAGTGGTTTGATCGCCCAAGAGACCCAGTACTTC. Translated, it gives CASGLIAQETQYF.

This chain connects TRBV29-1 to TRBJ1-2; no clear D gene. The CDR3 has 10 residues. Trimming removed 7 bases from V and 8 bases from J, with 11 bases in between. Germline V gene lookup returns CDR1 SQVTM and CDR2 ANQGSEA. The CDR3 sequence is CSAPETGYTF. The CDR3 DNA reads TGCAGCGCCCCAGAGACCGGCTACACCTTC. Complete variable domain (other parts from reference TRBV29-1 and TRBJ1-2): SAVISQKPSRDICQRGTSLTIQCQVDSQVTMMFWYRQQPGQSLTLIATANQGSEATYESGFVIDKFPISRPNLTFSTLTVSNMSPEDSSIYLCSAPETGYTFGSGTRLTVV.

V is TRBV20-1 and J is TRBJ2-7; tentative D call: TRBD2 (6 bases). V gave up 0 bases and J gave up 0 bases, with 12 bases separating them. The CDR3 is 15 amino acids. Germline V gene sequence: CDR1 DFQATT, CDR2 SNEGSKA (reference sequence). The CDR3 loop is CSARDLTGGSYEQYF. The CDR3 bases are TGCAGTGCTAGAGATCTTACCGGGGGCTCCTACGAGCAGTACTTC.

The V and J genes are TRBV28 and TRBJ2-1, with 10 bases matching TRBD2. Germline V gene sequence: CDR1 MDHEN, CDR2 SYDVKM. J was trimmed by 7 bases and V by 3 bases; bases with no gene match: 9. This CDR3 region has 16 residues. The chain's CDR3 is CASSFLGLAERNEQFF. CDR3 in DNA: TGTGCCAGCAGTTTTCTCGGACTAGCGGAGCGGAATGAGCAGTTCTTC.

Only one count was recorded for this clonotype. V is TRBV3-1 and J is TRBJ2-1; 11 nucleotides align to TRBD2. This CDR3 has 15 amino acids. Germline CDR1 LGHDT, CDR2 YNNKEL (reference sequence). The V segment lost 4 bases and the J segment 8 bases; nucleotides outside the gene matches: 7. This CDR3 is CASSRVAGGRDEQFF. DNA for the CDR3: TGTGCCAGCAGCCGAGTAGCGGGAGGGCGGGATGAGCAGTTCTTC.

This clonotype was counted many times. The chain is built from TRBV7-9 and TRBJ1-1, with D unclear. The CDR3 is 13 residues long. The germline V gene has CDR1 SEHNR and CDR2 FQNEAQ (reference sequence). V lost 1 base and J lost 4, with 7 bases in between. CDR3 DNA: TGTGCCAGCAGCTTAGAGGGTGGCACTGAAGCTTTCTTT. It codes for CASSLEGGTEAFF.

CDR3: CASSLHYSNQPQHF. Written as DNA, the CDR3 is TGTGCCAGCAGCTTACATTATAGCAATCAGCCCCAGCATTTT. V gene TRBV12-3 or TRBV12-4 combines with J gene TRBJ1-5; D is undetermined. The CDR3 length is 14 residues. Trimming removed 6 bases at V and 0 bases at J, with 9 bases between.

This chain's CDR3 is CASSSTGRAEAFF. CDR3 DNA sequence: TGTGCCAGCAGCTCAACAGGGCGCGCTGAAGCTTTCTTT. The V gene is TRBV3-1, the J gene TRBJ1-1; the D gene is possibly TRBD1 (6 bases). V lost 5 bases and J 6 bases, leaving 13 bases between the germline ends. Germline CDR1 and CDR2: LGHDT and YNNKEL (reference sequence). The length of the CDR3 is 13 residues.

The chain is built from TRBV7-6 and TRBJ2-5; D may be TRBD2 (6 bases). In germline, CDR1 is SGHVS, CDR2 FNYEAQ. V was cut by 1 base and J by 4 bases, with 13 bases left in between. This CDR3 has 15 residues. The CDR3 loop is CASSLEEGEGETQYF. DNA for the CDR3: TGTGCCAGCAGCTTAGAGGAGGGAGAAGGAGAGACCCAGTACTTC.

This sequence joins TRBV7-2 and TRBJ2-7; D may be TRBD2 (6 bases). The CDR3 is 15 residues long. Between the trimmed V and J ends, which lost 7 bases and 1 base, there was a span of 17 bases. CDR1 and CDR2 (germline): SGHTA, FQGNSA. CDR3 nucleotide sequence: TGTGCCAGCACCCATGGAGGGTTTCGATCCTACGAGCAGTACTTC. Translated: CASTHGGFRSYEQYF.

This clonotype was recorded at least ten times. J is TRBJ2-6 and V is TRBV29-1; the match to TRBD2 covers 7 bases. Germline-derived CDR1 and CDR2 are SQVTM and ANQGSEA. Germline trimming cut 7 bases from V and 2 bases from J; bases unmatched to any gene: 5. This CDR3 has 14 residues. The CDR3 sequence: CSAREGTGANVLTF. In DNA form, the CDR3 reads TGCAGCGCGAGGGAGGGAACTGGGGCCAACGTCCTGACTTTC.

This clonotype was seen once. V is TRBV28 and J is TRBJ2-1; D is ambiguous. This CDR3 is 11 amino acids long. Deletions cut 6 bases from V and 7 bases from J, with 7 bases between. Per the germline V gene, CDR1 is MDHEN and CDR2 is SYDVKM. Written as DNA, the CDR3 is TGTGCCAGCAGGGTCTTGAATGAGCAGTTCTTC. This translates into CASRVLNEQFF.

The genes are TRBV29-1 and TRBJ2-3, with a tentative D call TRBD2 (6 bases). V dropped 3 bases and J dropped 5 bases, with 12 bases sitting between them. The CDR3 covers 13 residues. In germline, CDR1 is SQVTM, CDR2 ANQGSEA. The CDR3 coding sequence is TGCAGCGTTGATGGGGGGAGCTTAGATACGCAGTATTTT. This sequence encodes CSVDGGSLDTQYF.

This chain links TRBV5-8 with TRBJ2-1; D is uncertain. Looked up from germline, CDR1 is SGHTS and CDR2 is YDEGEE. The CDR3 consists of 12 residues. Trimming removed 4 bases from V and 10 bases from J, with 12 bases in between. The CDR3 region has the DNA TGTGCCAGCAGCCAGTGGGCGGCGGAGCAGTTCTTC. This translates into CASSQWAAEQFF.